What follows are 20 T cell receptor beta chains derived from one specimen sequenced in a study of radiotherapy plus CTLA-4 blockade in lung cancer. Generated by immunoSEQ multiplex PCR, the TCRdb table keeps only in-frame clones and is missing some. The sample includes 80,000 or so clones, around 78% of them seen just once. Here the sequenced sample was peripheral blood, taken from a patient treated with radiotherapy plus ipilimumab. Every receptor here comes from a human donor with non-small cell lung cancer who had a partial response to radiotherapy plus ipilimumab. Some clones in this sample may be carry-over from other donors' samples.

The V gene is TRBV6-1, the J gene TRBJ2-3; a possible D gene is TRBD1 (6 bases). The CDR3 length is 12 residues. Per germline, CDR1 MNHNS and CDR2 SASEGT. V was shortened by 6 bases and J by 6 bases, with 10 bases between the two germline ends. CDR3 residues: CASRQGRDTQYF. The CDR3 DNA follows: TGTGCCAGCAGACAGGGACGTGATACGCAGTATTTT.

The rearrangement uses TRBV7-2 and TRBJ2-3; 15 bases are shared with TRBD2. The CDR3 totals 16 residues. The ends lost 4 bases at V and 13 bases at J; junction bases unmatched: 12. Germline values: CDR1 SGHTA, CDR2 FQGNSA. CDR3: CASSSGLAGGPGEKYF. CDR3 nucleotide sequence: TGTGCCAGCAGCTCAGGACTAGCGGGAGGGCCGGGGGAGAAGTATTTT.

The chain recombines TRBV6-5 with TRBJ1-6; D remains unclear. CDR3 length equals 14 residues. V lost 8 bases and J 15 bases, leaving 23 bases between the germline ends. CDR1 and CDR2 (germline): MNHEY, SVGAGI. CDR3 coding DNA: TGTGCCAGCGGGGAGGTTCCCCAGTTTAGTCTCCTCCACTTT. Encoded protein: CASGEVPQFSLLHF.

The chain couples TRBV27 to TRBJ2-2, with D tentatively TRBD1 (6 bases). This CDR3 comprises 17 residues. Germline assignment: CDR1 MNHEY and CDR2 SMNVEV (reference sequence). V lost 8 bases, J lost 0 bases, and 19 bases lay in between. The CDR3 DNA reads TGTGCCAGCCAAAGGTCGCTGGGACAAGCGAACACCGGGGAGCTGTTTTTT. Translating it yields CASQRSLGQANTGELFF.

The CDR3 spells CASSVQDTDTQYF. The CDR3 DNA sequence: TGTGCCAGCAGCGTCCAGGACACAGATACGCAGTATTTT. The genes are TRBV9 and TRBJ2-3; no definite D call. Germline V gives CDR1 SGDLS, CDR2 YYNGEE. V lost 2 bases to trimming and J lost 2 bases, with 6 bases between them. The CDR3 loop spans 13 amino acids.

The V gene is TRBV14, the J gene TRBJ2-7; possibly TRBD1 for D (6 bases). Trimming took 1 base from V and 3 from J, leaving 10 bases between them. CDR3 size: 14 residues. CDR1 is SGHDN and CDR2 is FVKESK in the germline V gene. The CDR3, as DNA: TGTGCCAGCAGCCAAGGGACAGATAACTACGAGCAGTACTTC. It translates to CASSQGTDNYEQYF.

This rearrangement joins TRBV5-1 to TRBJ1-6; possibly TRBD1 for D (6 bases). The CDR3 covers 16 residues. In germline, CDR1 is SGHRS, CDR2 YFSETQ. V was trimmed by 4 bases and J by 8 bases, leaving 19 bases between them. The CDR3 sequence is CASSGPHGGEDSPLHF. The CDR3 bases are TGCGCCAGCAGCGGACCACATGGGGGCGAAGATTCACCCCTCCACTTT.

This clone was seen only once. The chain carries TRBV10-2 and TRBJ2-1; the match to TRBD2 covers 9 bases. The trim removed 2 bases at V and 3 bases at J, leaving 5 bases unmatched. Germline loops: CDR1 WSHSY, CDR2 SAAADI. The CDR3 is 16 residues long. Written as DNA, the CDR3 is TGCGCCAGCAGTGAGGGACTAGCGCGACTCTACAATGAGCAGTTCTTC. Protein sequence: CASSEGLARLYNEQFF.

V and J are TRBV4-3 and TRBJ2-3; 9 nucleotides match TRBD2. The CDR3 totals 17 residues. V shed 0 bases, J shed 0 bases, and the junction held 4 bases outside the gene matches. From germline, CDR1 is LGHNA and CDR2 YSLEER. The CDR3 here is CASSQDLGLASTDTQYF. CDR3 in DNA: TGCGCCAGCAGCCAAGATTTGGGACTAGCTAGCACAGATACGCAGTATTTT.

The rearrangement links TRBV4-3 to TRBJ2-1; D is perhaps TRBD2 (6 bases). The V end was cut by 6 bases, the J end by 10 bases, with 19 bases between. Germline V lookup: CDR1 LGHNA, CDR2 YSLEER. The CDR3 sequence is 14 residues long. The CDR3 sequence: CASRLTLTSGEQFF. CDR3 nucleotide sequence: TGCGCCAGCAGGCTGACCCTGACTAGTGGAGAGCAGTTCTTC.

The rearrangement joins TRBV14 to TRBJ2-4; no clear D gene. The V gene lost 3 bases and the J gene lost 8 bases, with 11 bases spanning the gap. This CDR3 comprises 13 residues. Looked up from germline, CDR1 is SGHDN and CDR2 is FVKESK. CDR3 protein: CASSQGDSHIQYF. CDR3 sequence (DNA): TGTGCCAGCAGCCAGGGTGACTCTCACATTCAGTACTTC.

In DNA form, the CDR3 reads TGTGCCAGCAGTGTTGAGAAGCATCAGCCCCAGCATTTT. This sequence encodes CASSVEKHQPQHF. J is TRBJ1-5 and V is TRBV6-1; no definite D call. Germline V gene data show CDR1 as MNHNS and CDR2 as SASEGT. There are 13 residues in the CDR3. V was trimmed by 4 bases and J by 5 bases, leaving 9 bases between them.

This clone was picked up a small number of times. The chain has TRBV5-6 and TRBJ2-5; D uncertain. The end of the DNA is better explained by TRBJ2-7, so the J call may be wrong. This CDR3 is 13 amino acids long. Germline V gene sequence: CDR1 SGHDT, CDR2 YYEEEE. The CDR3 DNA reads TGTGCCAGCAGCTTGCCAGGTTACGACGAGCAGTACTTC. Translating gives CASSLPGYDEQYF.

The genes are TRBV6-1 and TRBJ1-6, with 7 bases lining up with TRBD1. Germline CDR1 MNHNS, CDR2 SASEGT. With V trimmed by 6 bases and J by 5 bases, 4 bases remained unmatched. This CDR3 has 14 amino acids. This CDR3 reads CASRQDRNNSPLHF. Written as DNA, the CDR3 is TGTGCCAGCAGGCAGGACAGGAATAATTCACCCCTCCACTTT.

This chain joins TRBV6-4 and TRBJ1-1, with TRBD1 matching over 8 bases. This CDR3 is 13 amino acids long. Trimming removed 6 bases from V and 3 bases from J; junction bases left unmatched: 3. Germline lookup yields CDR1 MRHNA and CDR2 SNTAGT. This CDR3 reads CASRVTGDTEAFF. In nucleotides, the CDR3 is TGTGCCAGCAGGGTGACAGGGGACACTGAAGCTTTCTTT.

This chain joins TRBV4-3 and TRBJ2-3; D might be TRBD2 (5 bases). CDR3 length: 17 amino acids. The V end was cut by 0 bases, the J end by 4 bases, with 17 bases between. The germline V gene encodes CDR1 LGHNA and CDR2 YSLEER. CDR3 region: CASSQESEGLGPDTQYF. CDR3 sequence (DNA): TGCGCCAGCAGCCAAGAATCAGAAGGACTGGGTCCAGATACGCAGTATTTT.

This sequence joins TRBV11-2 and TRBJ2-5; D not certain. Germline V gene lookup returns CDR1 SGHAT and CDR2 FQNNGV. The CDR3 runs to 12 residues. The ends were cut back, 0 bases at V and 4 bases at J, with 3 bases in the middle. CDR3 sequence reads: CASSLELETQYF. DNA for the CDR3: TGTGCCAGCAGCTTAGAACTAGAGACCCAGTACTTC.

This clone was observed a few times. CDR3: CASSLLFQKPDTQYF. The CDR3 DNA reads as TGTGCCAGCAGCTTATTATTCCAGAAACCAGATACGCAGTATTTT. The chain couples TRBV11-2 to TRBJ2-3; D uncertain. The CDR3 loop spans 15 amino acids. The V gene's germline CDR1 is SGHAT and CDR2 FQNNGV. V shed 2 bases and J shed 4 bases, with 13 bases lying between them.

The chain has TRBV5-1 and TRBJ1-3; 8 bases are a match to TRBD1. V lost 5 bases, J lost 7 bases, and 11 bases stayed unmatched. CDR1 and CDR2 from the germline V gene are SGHRS and YFSETQ. This CDR3 has 15 amino acids. The DNA of the CDR3 is TGCGCCAGCAGTCAAGGCGGGACAGGTGGGAACACCATATATTTT. The encoded protein is CASSQGGTGGNTIYF.

The rearrangement uses TRBV11-2 and TRBJ2-5; tentative D call: TRBD1 (6 bases). Germline CDR1 is SGHAT and CDR2 is FQNNGV. This CDR3 is built from 15 residues. V dropped 5 bases and J dropped 3 bases, with 16 bases sitting between them. CDR3 in amino acids: CASSEQGDLKETQYF. DNA of the CDR3: TGTGCCAGCAGCGAACAGGGAGATTTAAAAGAGACCCAGTACTTC.